This T cell receptor beta chain appears in the sequencing data of a study of monozygotic twins with inflammatory bowel disease (dated by TCRdb to the late 2010s). With respect to the entire study: The full study comprised 28 monozygotic twin pairs: nine German pairs (four IBD-concordant, five IBD-discordant) and 19 IBD-discordant Danish pairs. Each individual had, on average, about 151 000 unique TCRalpha sequences and 181 000 unique TCRbeta sequences available for analysis. Within discordant pairs, disease-associated traits were sought mainly by comparing IBD patients with their genetically identical healthy co-twins. The investigation overall reported the following: Different T cell subtypes could not be distinguished in the analysis. TCRbeta repertoire diversity, by inverse Simpson index, was decreased in IBD patients compared with their healthy co-twins. Compared with healthy twins, IBD patients shared fewer clonotypes with other individuals, and the difference was most pronounced in patients with signs of disease activity. No single strong signal or clonotype linked to IBD turned up in the results, so the idea that one exists was not supported. Because patients were on differing immunosuppressive treatments, the repertoires may have picked up extra background noise and inter-individual variability. Repertoire similarity did not differ between concordant and discordant twins, possibly due to limited statistical power.

In regard to this clonotype: What this receptor recognizes is not known.

According to the germline V gene, CDR1 reads KGHSH and CDR2 reads LQKENI. The CDR3 numbers 13 residues from cysteine through phenylalanine. No DNA sequence is on record. The library relied on 5' RACE. Preparation of each TCR library used 3,000 to 4,000 ng of total RNA. cDNA was synthesized with SMARTScribe reverse transcriptase in eight separate reactions per sample. During cDNA synthesis, template switching introduced unique molecular identifiers that contained a 6-nucleotide sample barcode. TCRalpha and TCRbeta cDNA was amplified by two nested PCRs of approximately 16 and 10 cycles, with bead purification after each PCR. Before amplification, the cDNA was treated with uracil DNA-glycosylase and purified using the QIAquick PCR purification kit. The second PCR added Illumina TruSeq-compatible adapters along with sample-specific barcodes. TapeStation and Qubit were used to check library quality and concentration, and 5 to 6 ng of each library went into the pool. The pooled libraries were sequenced with 2 x 100 bp reads and custom sequencing primers on an Illumina HiSeq2500 single-index Rapid Run. For the original study's pipeline: PCR and sequencing errors were corrected by UMI-based consensus assembly using MiGEC version 1.2.6. MiXCR version 2.1.1 handled V(D)J alignment, clonotype assembly and CDR3 extraction. To normalise gene usage, clonotype sharing and MAIT/NKT TCR abundance, the top 1000, 10 000 and 20 000 clonotypes in each sample were analysed. Diversity was computed as the inverse Simpson index with the vegan R package after downsampling to 27 000 UMIs. Paired Mann-Whitney U tests on discordant twin pairs were used, with Benjamini-Hochberg multiple-testing correction. TCRdb reprocessed the reads and provides one entry for every CDR3 protein sequence; no DNA is given. These V and J calls originate from TCRdb's pipeline instead of the authors' own analysis. The sample's table lists a count of some 330,000 distinct CDR3 sequences. The ten largest clones take up 5.6% of the sample.

From each donor, a roughly 2.5 ml peripheral blood sample was collected into PAXgene tubes and kept at -80 degrees C. Without any T cell sorting, total RNA was extracted from whole blood using the PAXgene blood miRNA kit on an automated QIAcube. Peripheral blood from monozygotic twin pairs who were concordant or discordant for inflammatory bowel disease underwent deep TCRalpha and TCRbeta repertoire profiling using unique molecular barcoding. For every twin pair, smoking habits were documented, and each individual was categorised as a current, former or never smoker. The sample consisted of blood. The sequence joins TRBV18 to TRBJ1-5; TCRdb's assignment of TRBD1 cannot be checked, as there is no DNA. The TCR sequence derives from a human donor with ulcerative colitis or Crohn's disease, or a healthy co-twin of an affected twin (not recorded which). Here the CDR3 is given as CASSPAGQEPQHF.